This T cell receptor (beta chain) appears in the sequencing data of a study of identical twins. Study-wide results and caveats: Researchers reported weaker excess twin sharing in beta out-of-frame sequences. Among monozygotic twins, out-of-frame TCR alpha sharing exceeded what models predicted.

This CDR3 has 20 amino acids. Trimming took 1 base from V and 0 from J; bases not matched to a gene: 13. Germline lookup yields CDR1 LNHNV and CDR2 YYDKDF (reference sequence). A universal primer site was added by template switching, and unique molecular identifiers were carried by the cDNA. MiXCR, run by TCRdb on the 5' RACE reads, gives a single entry per CDR3 protein. Of 200,000 to 250,000 distinct CDR3 sequences listed, around 8.1% are singletons. This clonotype has a handful of counts. What it binds is unknown. These data are also associated with another study on yellow fever vaccine responses in identical twins.

The sample consisted of memory (CD45RO+) T cells sorted from blood. The chain employs TRBV15 and TRBJ2-1; 9 bases are a match to TRBD2. The source is a woman between 18 and 29 years old in good health. CDR3 residues: CATSRATSGPQKSSYNEQFF. In nucleotides, the CDR3 is TGTGCCACCAGCAGAGCTACTAGCGGGCCCCAAAAGAGCTCCTACAATGAGCAGTTCTTC.